This record concerns one T cell receptor (beta chain) sequence. Its antigen is unidentified. The data were taken from a study of OX40 agonist ivuxolimab in advanced cancers. Study context: The dose-escalation cohort was around 83% male, with a mean age of around 54 years, ranging about 20 to 79. Study observations and caveats: CD8+ T cells averaged more expanded clones than CD4+.

Repertoires were generated with immunoSEQ multiplex PCR, while TCRdb's copy carries only in-frame clones and drops some. The table has about 53,000 clones, about four fifths seen once; the top ten hold about 13%. CDR3 length equals 14 residues. The V gene lost 5 bases and the J gene lost 8 bases, with 13 bases spanning the gap. Germline-derived CDR1 and CDR2 are MNHEY and SVGAGI. Blood sampling was done at baseline, cycle 4 day 1, and cycle 7 day 1. The gene calls are TRBV6-5 and TRBJ1-6; D uncertain. The TCR was taken from an adult with an advanced solid tumor such as melanoma, head and neck, liver or kidney cancer. The sample here was CD4+ or CD8+ T cells sorted from blood, taken in a trial of the OX40 agonist ivuxolimab. CDR3 residues: CASSDVGRDSPLHF. The CDR3 nucleotides are TGTGCCAGCAGTGACGTGGGTCGGGATTCACCCCTCCACTTT.